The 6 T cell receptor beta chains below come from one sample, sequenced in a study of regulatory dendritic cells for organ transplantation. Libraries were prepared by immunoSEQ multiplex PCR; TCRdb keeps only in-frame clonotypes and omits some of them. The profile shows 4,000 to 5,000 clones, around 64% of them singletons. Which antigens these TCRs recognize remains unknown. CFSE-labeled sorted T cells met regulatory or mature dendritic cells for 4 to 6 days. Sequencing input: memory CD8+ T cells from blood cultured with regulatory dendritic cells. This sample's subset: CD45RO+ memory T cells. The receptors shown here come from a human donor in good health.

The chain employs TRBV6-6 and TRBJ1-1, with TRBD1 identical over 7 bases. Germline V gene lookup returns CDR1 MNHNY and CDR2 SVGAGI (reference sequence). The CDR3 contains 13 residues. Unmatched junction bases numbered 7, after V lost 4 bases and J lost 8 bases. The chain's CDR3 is CASSFPMTGEAFF. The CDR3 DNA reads TGTGCCAGCAGTTTCCCGATGACAGGGGAAGCTTTCTTT.

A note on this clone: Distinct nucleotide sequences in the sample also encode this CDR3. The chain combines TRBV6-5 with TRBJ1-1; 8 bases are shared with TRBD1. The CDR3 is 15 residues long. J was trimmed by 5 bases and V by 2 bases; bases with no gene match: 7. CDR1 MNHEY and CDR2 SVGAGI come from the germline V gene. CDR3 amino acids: CASSYLQGGRTEAFF. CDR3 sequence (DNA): TGTGCCAGCAGTTACCTACAGGGGGGTAGAACTGAAGCTTTCTTT.

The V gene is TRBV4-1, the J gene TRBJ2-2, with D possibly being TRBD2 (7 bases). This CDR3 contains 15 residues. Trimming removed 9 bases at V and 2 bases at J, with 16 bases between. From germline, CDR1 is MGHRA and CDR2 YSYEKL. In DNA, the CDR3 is TGCGCCAGTAGTTATGGGGGGGCTAACACCGGGGAGCTGTTTTTT. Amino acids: CASSYGGANTGELFF.

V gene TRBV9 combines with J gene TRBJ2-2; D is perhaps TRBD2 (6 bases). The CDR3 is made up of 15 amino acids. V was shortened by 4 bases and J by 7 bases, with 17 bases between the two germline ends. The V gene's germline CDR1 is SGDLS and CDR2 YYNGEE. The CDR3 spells CASSRAGTSSGELFF. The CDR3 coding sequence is TGTGCCAGCAGCAGGGCGGGGACGTCTAGCGGGGAGCTGTTTTTT.

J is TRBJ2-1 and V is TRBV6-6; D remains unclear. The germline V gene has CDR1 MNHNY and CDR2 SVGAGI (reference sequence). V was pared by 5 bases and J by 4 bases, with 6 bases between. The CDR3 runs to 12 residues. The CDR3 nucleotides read TGTGCCAGCAGTCTACCTTACAATGAGCAGTTCTTC. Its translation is CASSLPYNEQFF.

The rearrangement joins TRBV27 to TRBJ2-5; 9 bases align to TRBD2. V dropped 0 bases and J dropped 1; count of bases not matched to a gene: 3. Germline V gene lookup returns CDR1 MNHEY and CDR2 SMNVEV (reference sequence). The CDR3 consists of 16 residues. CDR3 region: CASSLSPAGGQETQYF. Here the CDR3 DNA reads TGTGCCAGCAGTTTATCGCCAGCGGGGGGCCAAGAGACCCAGTACTTC.